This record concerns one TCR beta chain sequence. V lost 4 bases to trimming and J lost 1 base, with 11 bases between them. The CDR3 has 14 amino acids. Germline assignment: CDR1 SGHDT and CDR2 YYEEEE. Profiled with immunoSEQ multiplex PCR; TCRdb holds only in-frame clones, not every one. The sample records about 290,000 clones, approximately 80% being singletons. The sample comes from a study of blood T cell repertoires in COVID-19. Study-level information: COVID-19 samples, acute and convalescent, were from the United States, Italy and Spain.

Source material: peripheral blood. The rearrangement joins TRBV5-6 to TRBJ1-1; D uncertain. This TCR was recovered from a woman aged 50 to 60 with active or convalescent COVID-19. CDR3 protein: CASSAPEQNTEAFF. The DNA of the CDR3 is TGTGCCAGCAGCGCCCCGGAGCAGAACACTGAAGCTTTCTTT.